These 22 T cell receptor beta chains were sequenced from one sample in a study of cytomegalovirus exposure and HLA in healthy donors. Primers: 60 Vbeta forward and 13 Jbeta reverse. Method: immunoSEQ multiplex PCR; TCRdb's copy keeps in-frame clones and lacks some. Of around 94,000 clones in the sample, 70% to 90% were seen once. Material for sequencing was PBMCs. Source of these receptors: a man aged 40-50 years in good health and CMV-seronegative.

The V call is TRBV27, the J call TRBJ1-3; D is perhaps TRBD1 (5 bases). The CDR3 length is 17 residues. Trimming removed 1 base at V and 4 bases at J, with 17 bases between. The germline V gene encodes CDR1 MNHEY and CDR2 SMNVEV (reference sequence). In nucleotides, the CDR3 is TGTGCCAGCAGTTTATGGGGGACTCAGGGCCCAGGAAACACCATATATTTT. This sequence encodes CASSLWGTQGPGNTIYF.

This clone was detected a few times. V is TRBV13 and J is TRBJ1-1; D might be TRBD1 (6 bases). V was pared by 5 bases and J by 5 bases, with 15 bases between. The CDR3 runs to 14 residues. Germline V gene lookup returns CDR1 PRHDT and CDR2 FYEKMQ (reference sequence). The DNA of the CDR3 is TGTGCCAGCAGCCCTCAGGGGCCGGGGACTGAAGCTTTCTTT. Its translation: CASSPQGPGTEAFF.

V and J are TRBV2 and TRBJ2-5; no firm D call. This CDR3 has 14 amino acids. V lost 3 bases and J 5 bases, leaving 13 bases between the germline ends. Germline V gene sequence: CDR1 SNHLY, CDR2 FYNNEI. CDR3 bases: TGTGCCAGCAGTGATGGTTATCCAGTCGAGACCCAGTACTTC. The encoded protein is CASSDGYPVETQYF.

The chain has TRBV11-2 and TRBJ1-5, with D perhaps matching TRBD1 (5 bases). CDR1 and CDR2 (germline): SGHAT, FQNNGV. The CDR3 is made up of 15 amino acids. With 0 bases removed from V and 2 bases from J, the gap between germline ends came to 8 bases. CDR3 region: CASSLDGGGNQPQHF. The DNA of the CDR3 is TGTGCCAGCAGCTTAGATGGAGGGGGCAATCAGCCCCAGCATTTT.

In the case of this clone: One end of the junction does not line up with germline, which may come from a read error. The rearrangement uses TRBV10-3 and TRBJ2-3; 9 nucleotides align to TRBD2. Germline V gene data show CDR1 as ENHRY and CDR2 as SYGVKD. The CDR3 has 18 residues. CDR3 in DNA: TGTGCCATCAGTGAGAGAGTAGCGGGGGTTACTAGCACAGGTACGCAGTATTTT. It encodes CAISERVAGVTSTGTQYF.

This clone was observed once. V and J are TRBV5-6 and TRBJ1-1; a possible D gene is TRBD1 (6 bases). V shed 0 bases and J shed 0 bases, with 15 bases lying between them. Germline CDR1 SGHDT, CDR2 YYEEEE. CDR3 length: 17 residues. The CDR3 DNA is TGTGCCAGCAGCTTGGATTGGACAGCGACCATGAACACTGAAGCTTTCTTT. Translated, it gives CASSLDWTATMNTEAFF. Full variable domain (rest looked up from reference TRBV5-6 and TRBJ1-1): DAGVTQSPTHLIKTRGQQVTLRCSPKSGHDTVSWYQQALGQGPQFIFQYYEEEERQRGNFPDRFSGHQFPNYSSELNVNALLLGDSALYLCASSLDWTATMNTEAFFGQGTRLTVV.

V usage is TRBV7-2 and J usage is TRBJ2-1, with D maybe TRBD1 (5 bases). The CDR3 has 16 amino acids. Trimming stripped 1 base from V and 7 bases from J, with 17 bases between. Germline V lookup: CDR1 SGHTA, CDR2 FQGNSA. This CDR3 is CASSLVGGSGQNEQFF. The CDR3, as DNA: TGTGCCAGCAGCTTAGTTGGTGGGTCAGGGCAGAATGAGCAGTTCTTC.

The chain employs TRBV7-2 and TRBJ1-5; D possibly corresponds to TRBD1 (5 bases). This CDR3 contains 14 residues. V gave up 5 bases and J gave up 1 base, with 9 bases separating them. CDR1 is SGHTA and CDR2 is FQGNSA in the germline V gene. CDR3 amino acids: CASSGAGSNQPQHF. The CDR3 nucleotides are TGTGCCAGCAGCGGGGCTGGCAGCAATCAGCCCCAGCATTTT.

This clone was observed a few times. This chain links TRBV7-3 with TRBJ1-2, with 9 bases fitting TRBD1. Germline trimming cut 5 bases from V and 5 bases from J; bases unmatched to any gene: 9. Looked up from germline, CDR1 is SGHTA and CDR2 is FQGTGA. The CDR3 length is 15 residues. This CDR3 reads CASSPGTGRLYGYTF. CDR3 nucleotides: TGTGCCAGCAGCCCCGGGACAGGGCGACTATATGGCTACACCTTC.

This sequence joins TRBV9 and TRBJ2-3, with TRBD2 matching 15 bases. The CDR3 extends over 20 amino acids. V gave up 7 bases and J gave up 3 bases; unmatched junction bases: 18. Per germline, CDR1 SGDLS and CDR2 YYNGEE. Written as DNA, the CDR3 is TGTGCCAGCGGTTTCCCAGACGGACTAGCGGGGGGGCCCTCGACAGATACGCAGTATTTT. It yields the protein CASGFPDGLAGGPSTDTQYF.

This chain links TRBV9 with TRBJ2-7, with D possibly TRBD1 on 6 matching bases. Trimming took off 0 bases at V and 4 bases at J, with 14 bases between the two ends. The CDR3 has 15 residues. Germline assignment: CDR1 SGDLS and CDR2 YYNGEE. The DNA of the CDR3 is TGTGCCAGCAGCGTAGCTTCCGGACAGCGGTACGAGCAGTACTTC. It specifies CASSVASGQRYEQYF.

The chain carries TRBV4-1 and TRBJ2-5, with D maybe TRBD1 (5 bases). The germline gives CDR1 MGHRA, CDR2 YSYEKL. V lost 5 bases, J lost 8 bases, and 24 bases lay in between. The CDR3 covers 16 residues. The CDR3 reads CASSKATEVKTGTQYF. The CDR3 DNA reads TGCGCCAGCAGCAAAGCCACTGAAGTGAAAACAGGTACCCAGTACTTC.

V usage is TRBV7-2 and J usage is TRBJ1-1; 7 nucleotides line up with TRBD1. The CDR3 spans 14 residues. The germline CDR1 and CDR2 sequences are SGHTA and FQGNSA. The J segment lost 0 bases and the V segment lost 6 bases, leaving 4 bases of the junction unmatched. This CDR3 reads CASSYRGMNTEAFF. The CDR3 DNA is TGTGCCAGCAGTTACAGGGGCATGAACACTGAAGCTTTCTTT. The full variable domain, in which reference TRBV7-2 and TRBJ1-1 provide the parts outside the CDR3, is GAGVSQSPSNKVTEKGKDVELRCDPISGHTALYWYRQSLGQGLEFLIYFQGNSAPDKSGLPSDRFSAERTGGSVSTLTIQRTQQEDSAVYLCASSYRGMNTEAFFGQGTRLTVV.

Concerning this clone: This sample includes further DNA sequences coding for the same CDR3. The J gene is TRBJ1-1, the V gene TRBV19; D gene unclear. With 5 bases removed from V and 0 bases from J, the gap between germline ends came to 7 bases. CDR3 length equals 13 residues. Germline loops: CDR1 LNHDA, CDR2 SQIVND (reference sequence). The CDR3 DNA reads as TGTGCCAGTAGTGCAACAGTGAACACTGAAGCTTTCTTT. Translation gives CASSATVNTEAFF.

The J gene is TRBJ2-5, the V gene TRBV6-6; 12 nucleotides line up with TRBD2. The CDR3 sequence is 16 residues long. Germline CDR1 reads MNHNY; CDR2 reads SVGAGI (reference sequence). With V trimmed by 6 bases and J by 0 bases, 5 bases remained unmatched. CDR3 DNA: TGTGCCAGCAGCAACAGACTAGCGGGGGACCAAGAGACCCAGTACTTC. The encoded protein is CASSNRLAGDQETQYF.

This chain joins TRBV11-3 and TRBJ1-6; TRBD1 aligns across 10 bases. Germline CDR1 reads SGHNT; CDR2 reads YENEEA. J lost 6 bases, V lost 5 bases, and 1 base had no gene match. The CDR3 totals 14 residues. The CDR3 nucleotides are TGTGCCAGCAGCCGGACAGGGGGTAATTCACCCCTCCACTTT. As protein: CASSRTGGNSPLHF.

The chain uses TRBV11-2 and TRBJ1-2, with 7 bases identical to TRBD1. This CDR3 is built from 19 residues. Losses at the gene ends were 5 bases for V and 8 bases for J; bases not matched to a gene: 26. Germline CDR1 reads SGHAT; CDR2 reads FQNNGV. The CDR3 region is CASSPARQGPGDRARGYTF. The CDR3 nucleotides read TGTGCCAGCAGCCCGGCGAGACAGGGCCCGGGAGACAGGGCCCGGGGCTACACCTTC.

The chain links TRBV5-1 to TRBJ2-7; unclear D gene. V dropped 1 base and J dropped 2 bases, with 4 bases sitting between them. The CDR3 sequence is 12 residues long. Germline V gene sequence: CDR1 SGHRS, CDR2 YFSETQ. The CDR3: CASSLSAYEQYF. The CDR3 DNA sequence: TGCGCCAGCAGCTTGTCAGCCTACGAGCAGTACTTC.

V and J are TRBV5-1 and TRBJ1-5, with 8 bases aligning to TRBD1. Germline CDR1 and CDR2: SGHRS and YFSETQ. The CDR3 length is 15 residues. V lost 4 bases to trimming and J lost 6 bases; unmatched junction nucleotides: 9. CDR3 protein: CASSPTGEVGQPQHF. CDR3 DNA sequence: TGCGCCAGCAGCCCGACAGGGGAGGTCGGTCAGCCCCAGCATTTT. Full variable domain (remainder filled in from reference TRBV5-1 and TRBJ1-5): KAGVTQTPRYLIKTRGQQVTLSCSPISGHRSVSWYQQTPGQGLQFLFEYFSETQRNKGNFPGRFSGRQFSNSRSEMNVSTLELGDSALYLCASSPTGEVGQPQHFGDGTRLSIL.

The chain uses TRBV9 and TRBJ2-1; 11 bases are shared with TRBD2. The J segment lost 7 bases and the V segment lost 2 bases, leaving 5 bases of the junction unmatched. CDR1 and CDR2 from the germline V gene are SGDLS and YYNGEE. CDR3 length: 15 amino acids. CDR3 DNA sequence: TGTGCCAGCAGCGTCTTGACTAGCGGGGCTAATGAGCAGTTCTTC. This codes for CASSVLTSGANEQFF.

The J gene is TRBJ1-1, the V gene TRBV9, with a weak D call TRBD1 (5 bases). The CDR3 is 13 amino acids. V lost 4 bases, J lost 5 bases, and 12 bases lay in between. CDR1 is SGDLS, CDR2 YYNGEE, per germline. The CDR3 is CASSIGGGTEAFF. The DNA of the CDR3 is TGTGCCAGCAGCATTGGGGGGGGGACTGAAGCTTTCTTT.

CDR3 residues: CASSLEPGETQYF. The CDR3 coding sequence is TGTGCCAGCAGCTTGGAGCCTGGTGAGACCCAGTACTTC. The chain links TRBV5-6 to TRBJ2-5; D gene ambiguous. Germline CDR1 SGHDT, CDR2 YYEEEE. V lost 0 bases and J lost 5, with 8 bases in between. CDR3 size: 13 residues.